This TCR beta chain appears in the sequencing data of a study of CD8+CD57+ T cells in acquired aplastic anemia. Overall study context: Sorted CD4+ and CD8+ cells gave an average of roughly 3.3 ug of DNA. On average, healthy donors gave approximately 10 million reads for CD4+ cells.

Notes on this clonotype: Its antigen is unidentified.

Study-level findings and limits: Patients had twenty-nine CD8+ CDR3 sequences in common with controls (the shared set). No significant patient-versus-control difference appeared in CD8+ Simpson's diversity.

V was cut by 10 bases and J by 7 bases, with 18 bases left in between. The length of the CDR3 is 13 residues. Germline lookup yields CDR1 LNHDA and CDR2 SQIVND (reference sequence). Researchers used genomic DNA as the template to profile TCR beta VDJ and CDR3. TCRdb independently ran MiXCR on the reads; one entry per CDR3 protein. Of around 51,000 distinct CDR3 sequences listed, around 70% are singletons. V and J are TRBV19 and TRBJ2-3; no clear D gene. This receptor was identified in a human donor in good health, serving as a control. Source material: sorted CD4+, CD8+, or CD8+CD57+ T cells (not recorded which) from PBMCs. For the CDR3, the DNA is TGTGCCACCCAACCCCAGGACGGGTATACGCAGTATTTT. It codes for CATQPQDGYTQYF. Full variable domain (rest looked up from reference TRBV19 and TRBJ2-3): DGGITQSPKYLFRKEGQNVTLSCEQNLNHDAMYWYRQDPGQGLRLIYYSQIVNDFQKGDIAEGYSVSREKKESFPLTVTSAQKNPTAFYLCATQPQDGYTQYFGPGTRLTVL.